Sequencing of this T cell receptor (beta chain) was carried out in a study of T cell clonality in common variable immunodeficiency. This clone was picked up many times. As yet, its antigen is unknown. Study-level findings and limits: Fewer deletions and N-nucleotide insertions were reportedly seen in common variable immunodeficiency TCR beta sequences.

The data were produced by immunoSEQ multiplex PCR, yet TCRdb's version contains in-frame clones alone and is incomplete. This sample carries 40,000 to 55,000 clones, none of them present only once. The source of this sequence is a person aged 18-70 years in good health. Sequencing used peripheral blood mononuclear cells.

The sequenced CDR3 bases are TGTGCCAGCAGCCCCGCGGGGGGGGGAAAGGACGAG. Protein product: CASSPAGGGKDE. The full CDR3 protein reads CASSPAGGGKDEQYF. V and J are TRBV11-2 and TRBJ2-7; 9 bases are a match to TRBD2. Read coverage stops 3 residues before the CDR3 terminus; the germline J gene supplies the remainder. Trimming cost V 5 bases and J 5 bases; bases outside gene matches: 10. The CDR3 extends over 15 amino acids. Germline-derived CDR1 and CDR2 are SGHAT and FQNNGV. The full variable domain, its missing parts supplied by reference TRBV11-2 and TRBJ2-7, is EAGVAQSPRYKIIEKRQSVAFWCNPISGHATLYWYQQILGQGPKLLIQFQNNGVVDDSQLPKDRFSAERLKGVDSTLKIQPAKLEDSAVYLCASSPAGGGKDEQYFGPGTRLTVT.